This is a list of T cell receptor beta chains from one sample in a study of T cell responses to AZD1222 COVID-19 vaccine. TCRdb keeps only in-frame clones here, not all; method: immunoSEQ multiplex PCR. The sample has 150,000 or so clones, roughly nine tenths seen once. The specimen comprised peripheral blood, sampled on day 0 of AZD1222 vaccination. All receptors come from an adult in good health. Each CDR3 is given with its conserved first and last residue. The D gene is left open where the match is weak. For some rows the clone size is stated as once, few or many, or as a class when expanded; others skip it.

D gene,J gene,V gene,clone size,CDR3 protein,CDR3 DNA
TRBD1,TRBJ2-7,TRBV7-3,-,CASSITGTASYEQYF,TGTGCCAGCAGCATCACCGGGACAGCTTCCTACGAGCAGTACTTC
TRBD1,TRBJ1-1,TRBV5-5,-,CASSLTGGTTEAFF,TGTGCCAGCAGCTTGACAGGGGGCACCACTGAAGCTTTCTTT
-,TRBJ2-2,TRBV7-2,-,CASSSGPHPTGELFF,TGTGCCAGCAGCTCCGGGCCTCATCCCACCGGGGAGCTGTTTTTT
-,TRBJ1-1,TRBV9,-,CASSVVRNTEAFF,TGTGCCAGCAGCGTAGTACGGAACACTGAAGCTTTCTTT
TRBD2,TRBJ2-2,TRBV6-4,few,CASSAGLADTGELFF,TGTGCCAGCAGTGCCGGACTAGCGGATACCGGGGAGCTGTTTTTT
-,TRBJ1-1,TRBV5-5,-,CASSLIAASQGYNTEAFF,TGTGCCAGCAGCTTGATCGCGGCAAGTCAGGGCTATAACACTGAAGCTTTCTTT
TRBD1,TRBJ2-7,TRBV6-5,-,CASSYSIRGGNYEQYF,TGTGCCAGCAGTTACTCGATTAGAGGGGGCAACTACGAGCAGTACTTC
-,TRBJ2-2,TRBV5-6,-,CASSLATDTGELFF,TGTGCCAGCAGCTTGGCCACAGATACCGGGGAGCTGTTTTTT
-,TRBJ1-2,TRBV12-3/TRBV12-4,-,CASTRTVYGGYTF,TGTGCCAGCACCAGGACAGTATACGGAGGCTACACCTTC
TRBD2,TRBJ2-3,TRBV18,-,CASSELRTSGRPSTDTQYF,TGTGCCAGCTCTGAACTGAGGACTAGCGGAAGACCTAGCACAGATACGCAGTATTTT
-,TRBJ2-3,TRBV5-1,-,CASSLRLGDGRLTDTQYF,TGCGCCAGCAGCTTGCGGCTCGGGGACGGCCGTCTCACAGATACGCAGTATTTT
-,TRBJ2-3,TRBV18,-,CASSPQLGHSDTQYF,TGTGCCAGCTCACCACAACTCGGACACTCAGATACGCAGTATTTT
-,TRBJ1-1,TRBV29-1,-,CSVGRPGRHTEAFF,TGCAGCGTGGGGCGGCCCGGGCGGCACACTGAAGCTTTCTTT
-,TRBJ1-2,TRBV7-9,-,CASSLSDFYGYTF,TGTGCCAGCAGCTTATCGGATTTCTATGGCTACACCTTC
TRBD2,TRBJ2-2,TRBV7-2,-,CASSLTLAIGELFF,TGTGCCAGCAGCTTAACACTAGCGATCGGGGAGCTGTTTTTT
-,TRBJ1-1,TRBV6-5,-,CASSYGSTEAFF,TGTGCCAGCAGTTACGGATCTACTGAAGCTTTCTTT
-,TRBJ1-5,TRBV28,once,CASSFRTHNQPQHF,TGTGCCAGCAGTTTCCGAACGCATAATCAGCCCCAGCATTTT
TRBD2,TRBJ2-3,TRBV18,once,CASSPTSGRSTDTQYF,TGTGCCAGCTCACCTACTAGCGGGAGATCGACAGATACGCAGTATTTT
TRBD1,TRBJ2-3,TRBV6-5,-,CASSGDRTDTQYF,TGTGCCAGTTCGGGGGACAGGACAGATACGCAGTATTTT
TRBD1,TRBJ1-6,TRBV7-2,-,CASSAALRTGLNSPLHF,TGTGCCAGCAGCGCCGCCCTTAGGACAGGGCTTAATTCACCCCTCCACTTT